This TCR beta chain comes out of a study of T cell responses to AZD1222 COVID-19 vaccine. General observations from the study: In the spike-specific TCR repertoire, nearly half reportedly target unmutated variant regions. Repertoire sampling happened only post peak T cell response. The donor cohort was predominantly white British with a female majority, and clonal diversity may have been underestimated. The study found vaccine-associated CD4 TCRs spanning spike, dominant at 160-218 and 743-854.

Some clones are missing from TCRdb's copy, which holds only in-frame ones; the method was immunoSEQ multiplex PCR. The sample holds more than 95,000 clones, roughly 91% seen once. On this clone itself: Its cognate antigen is unknown.

The clonotype was recovered from an adult in good health. Material: peripheral blood, obtained on day 0 of AZD1222 vaccination.

CDR3 amino acids: CASSEGLAGSGEQYF. The CDR3 DNA reads as TGTGCCAGCAGCGAGGGGCTAGCGGGATCGGGAGAGCAGTACTTC. The rearrangement uses TRBV7-2 and TRBJ2-7, with TRBD2 matching over 9 bases. This CDR3 has 15 residues. The germline CDR1 and CDR2 sequences are SGHTA and FQGNSA. V trimming: 5 bases; J trimming: 7 bases; junction bases outside the gene matches: 12.